The present entry profiles one T cell receptor beta chain with its context. Generated by immunoSEQ multiplex PCR, the TCRdb table keeps only in-frame clones and is missing some. This table has around 530,000 clones, around 77% appearing once. The data belong to a study of shared clonotypes between healthy human individuals. The germline CDR1 and CDR2 sequences are MRHNA and SNTAGT. J was trimmed by 4 bases and V by 0 bases; bases with no gene match: 4. CDR3 length: 15 residues. This clonotype was sampled from a woman in her forties in good health. Some clones in this sample may be carry-over from other donors' samples. The specimen was PBMCs. V usage is TRBV6-4 and J usage is TRBJ2-3; 7 bases align to TRBD2. The DNA of the CDR3 is TGTGCCAGCAGTGACTCGAGCGGGGCGGCAGATACGCAGTATTTT. This gives the protein CASSDSSGAADTQYF.